Below, 15 T cell receptor beta chains from the same sample are listed, as sequenced in a study of OX40 agonist ivuxolimab in advanced cancers. Assay used: immunoSEQ multiplex PCR; TCRdb lists only in-frame clones, some missing. The sample shows some 100,000 clones, 84% of them seen only once. The source material was CD4+ or CD8+ T cells sorted from blood, sampled in a trial of the OX40 agonist ivuxolimab. The source is an adult with an advanced solid tumor such as melanoma, head and neck, liver or kidney cancer.

This chain joins TRBV5-1 and TRBJ2-2; the D is unclear. Germline CDR1 is SGHRS and CDR2 is YFSETQ. V was clipped by 2 bases and J by 5 bases, with 4 bases between them. The CDR3 loop spans 12 amino acids. CDR3 sequence: CASSFSTGELFF. Here the CDR3 DNA reads TGCGCCAGCAGCTTCAGTACCGGGGAGCTGTTTTTT.

The V call is TRBV27, the J call TRBJ1-4; D remains ambiguous. Deletions cut 6 bases from V and 0 bases from J, with 8 bases between. This CDR3 spans 14 amino acids. CDR1 MNHEY and CDR2 SMNVEV come from the germline V gene (reference sequence). This CDR3 is CASRNLATNEKLFF. The DNA of the CDR3 is TGTGCCAGCAGGAACCTGGCAACTAATGAAAAACTGTTTTTT.

The chain combines TRBV30 with TRBJ1-1; D is ambiguous. The V end was cut by 2 bases, the J end by 3 bases, with 10 bases between. The CDR3 contains 13 residues. Germline CDR1 reads GTSNPN; CDR2 reads SVGIG (reference sequence). The CDR3 sequence is CAWSSSGYTEAFF. In DNA, the CDR3 is TGTGCCTGGAGTAGCTCGGGGTACACTGAAGCTTTCTTT.

This chain joins TRBV5-5 and TRBJ1-1, with TRBD1 matching 8 bases. CDR1 SGHKS and CDR2 YYEKEE come from the germline V gene (reference sequence). The CDR3 spans 15 residues. The junction had 10 bases not matched to a gene; V was cut back by 4 bases and J by 5 bases. CDR3 sequence: CASSTPTGDETEAFF. The CDR3 nucleotides read TGTGCCAGCAGCACGCCGACAGGGGATGAAACTGAAGCTTTCTTT.

This chain joins TRBV5-1 and TRBJ1-1, with 9 bases identical to TRBD1. Per the germline V gene, CDR1 is SGHRS and CDR2 is YFSETQ. The V gene end was trimmed by 0 bases and the J gene end by 3 bases; junction bases not matched to a gene: 21. CDR3 size: 21 residues. CDR3 nucleotides: TGCGCCAGCAGCTTGGGTGATACACAGGGGGCGCGGGTCTGGGCGGACACTGAAGCTTTCTTT. It codes for CASSLGDTQGARVWADTEAFF.

This chain joins TRBV2 and TRBJ1-1; D is unclear. Germline CDR1 and CDR2: SNHLY and FYNNEI. This CDR3 region has 11 residues. V was trimmed by 8 bases and J by 8 bases, leaving 12 bases between them. The CDR3 DNA reads as TGTGCCAGCGAAAGGGCGGAGGAAGCTTTCTTT. This encodes CASERAEEAFF. Based on the CDR3 plus reference TRBV2 and TRBJ1-1, the full variable domain is EPEVTQTPSHQVTQMGQEVILRCVPISNHLYFYWYRQILGQKVEFLVSFYNNEISEKSEIFDDQFSVERPDGSNFTLKIRSTKLEDSAMYFCASERAEEAFFGQGTRLTVV.

This clone was seen a single time. This rearrangement joins TRBV7-2 to TRBJ2-2; 7 bases are shared with TRBD1. The CDR3 covers 15 residues. CDR1 and CDR2 (germline): SGHTA, FQGNSA. V was clipped by 5 bases and J by 2 bases; unmatched bases: 5. CDR3 sequence reads: CASSRQGTNTGELFF. The CDR3, as DNA: TGTGCCAGCAGCCGACAGGGCACTAACACCGGGGAGCTGTTTTTT.

The V gene is TRBV4-3, the J gene TRBJ2-4, with TRBD1 matching 8 bases. Trimming at V came to 2 bases and at J to 2 bases, leaving 5 bases not matched to a gene. The CDR3 consists of 16 residues. Germline CDR1 and CDR2: LGHNA and YSLEER. The DNA of the CDR3 is TGCGCCAGCAGCCAACAAAGGACAGGGTCCAAAAACATTCAGTACTTC. The encoded protein is CASSQQRTGSKNIQYF.

V usage is TRBV5-8 and J usage is TRBJ1-3; 9 nucleotides line up with TRBD1. In germline, CDR1 is SGHTS, CDR2 YDEGEE. The CDR3 runs to 15 residues. Trimming at V came to 3 bases and at J to 4 bases, leaving 5 bases not matched to a gene. Written as DNA, the CDR3 is TGTGCCAGCAGCTACTCCGGGACAGGGGGAAACACCATATATTTT. It specifies CASSYSGTGGNTIYF.

On this clone: The identical CDR3 is also encoded by other nucleotide sequences in the sample. The rearrangement links TRBV19 to TRBJ1-1; no firm D call. The CDR3 totals 13 residues. Trimming removed 2 bases from V and 1 base from J, with 5 bases in between. Looked up from germline, CDR1 is LNHDA and CDR2 is SQIVND (reference sequence). The CDR3 DNA sequence: TGTGCCAGTAGTATAAATGCGAACACTGAAGCTTTCTTT. Its translation is CASSINANTEAFF.

V usage is TRBV12-5 and J usage is TRBJ2-5; 10 nucleotides align to TRBD2. CDR3 length: 17 residues. J was trimmed by 2 bases and V by 3 bases; bases with no gene match: 9. Germline CDR1 is LGHNT and CDR2 is FRNRAP. CDR3 region: CASGFQRSGRDQETQYF. The CDR3 DNA reads as TGTGCTAGTGGTTTCCAGAGAAGCGGGAGGGATCAAGAGACCCAGTACTTC.

The rearrangement links TRBV5-1 to TRBJ1-4, with 9 bases that match TRBD1. Unmatched junction bases numbered 6, after V lost 4 bases and J lost 8 bases. This CDR3 has 14 amino acids. Per the germline V gene, CDR1 is SGHRS and CDR2 is YFSETQ. The CDR3 region has the DNA TGCGCCAGCAGCCCCCGGACAGGGGACGAAAAACTGTTTTTT. As protein: CASSPRTGDEKLFF.

The chain uses TRBV6-1 and TRBJ2-1; 7 positions match TRBD1. CDR3 length: 16 amino acids. From germline, CDR1 is MNHNS and CDR2 SASEGT. V trimming: 1 base; J trimming: 2 bases; junction bases outside the gene matches: 5. For the CDR3, the DNA is TGTGCCAGCAGTGAAGGTTCGACAGGGACCTACAATGAGCAGTTCTTC. It encodes CASSEGSTGTYNEQFF.

A few counts support this clone. This chain connects TRBV6-5 to TRBJ1-2, with TRBD1 identical over 11 bases. V lost 2 bases, J lost 2 bases, and 4 bases stayed unmatched. Germline V gene sequence: CDR1 MNHEY, CDR2 SVGAGI. There are 16 residues in the CDR3. The CDR3 DNA reads as TGTGCCAGCAGTTACAGAAGGACAGGGGGCAACTATGGCTACACCTTC. Translation: CASSYRRTGGNYGYTF.

This chain uses TRBV2 with TRBJ1-2, with TRBD1 identical over 8 bases. With 11 bases clipped from V and 6 bases from J, the junction kept 11 bases outside the gene matches. This CDR3 has 13 amino acids. From germline, CDR1 is SNHLY and CDR2 FYNNEI. The CDR3 loop reads CAGDGQGADGYTF. The CDR3 DNA reads TGTGCCGGTGATGGACAGGGAGCGGATGGCTACACCTTC.